A single sample is the source of the 10 T cell receptor beta chains below, sequenced in a study of radiotherapy plus CTLA-4 blockade in lung cancer. The method was immunoSEQ multiplex PCR; TCRdb's version includes in-frame clones alone and lacks a portion of them. The sample shows roughly 85,000 clones, around 86% of them seen only once. The sample was peripheral blood, taken from a patient treated with radiotherapy plus ipilimumab. The receptors stem from a human donor with non-small cell lung cancer that progressed on radiotherapy plus ipilimumab.

This clone was seen more than once but under ten times. The J gene is TRBJ2-2, the V gene TRBV28, with D possibly TRBD2 on 5 matching bases. Germline CDR1 MDHEN, CDR2 SYDVKM. Deletions cut 2 bases from V and 4 bases from J, with 11 bases between. This CDR3 is 15 amino acids long. Here the CDR3 DNA reads TGTGCCAGCAGTTTACTTTCGGCGGGCACCGGGGAGCTGTTTTTT. It yields the protein CASSLLSAGTGELFF.

The V and J genes are TRBV5-6 and TRBJ1-2; possible D gene TRBD1, 5 bases. V was clipped by 2 bases and J by 6 bases, with 14 bases between them. Germline values: CDR1 SGHDT, CDR2 YYEEEE. The CDR3 runs to 14 residues. The CDR3 protein is CASSLVTGGNGYTF. DNA of the CDR3: TGTGCCAGCAGCTTAGTAACCGGGGGAAATGGCTACACCTTC. Complete variable domain (other parts from reference TRBV5-6 and TRBJ1-2): DAGVTQSPTHLIKTRGQQVTLRCSPKSGHDTVSWYQQALGQGPQFIFQYYEEEERQRGNFPDRFSGHQFPNYSSELNVNALLLGDSALYLCASSLVTGGNGYTFGSGTRLTVV.

The chain couples TRBV18 to TRBJ2-2, with D maybe TRBD2 (6 bases). There are 16 residues in the CDR3. V was trimmed by 3 bases and J by 5 bases, leaving 16 bases between them. Germline V lookup: CDR1 KGHSH, CDR2 LQKENI. In DNA form, the CDR3 reads TGTGCCAGCTCACCCGGCGGAGGGACGAGGACCGGGGAGCTGTTTTTT. Its protein product is CASSPGGGTRTGELFF.

The rearrangement uses TRBV19 and TRBJ1-6; D might be TRBD1 (6 bases). The CDR3 extends over 18 amino acids. V was shortened by 6 bases and J by 0 bases, with 18 bases between the two germline ends. In germline, CDR1 is LNHDA, CDR2 SQIVND (reference sequence). The chain's CDR3 is CASSTTGSPGSYNSPLHF. In nucleotides, the CDR3 is TGTGCCAGTAGCACCACAGGGTCTCCGGGCTCCTATAATTCACCCCTCCACTTT.

This chain uses TRBV9 with TRBJ2-7; 7 nucleotides agree with TRBD2. After removal of 3 bases from V and 5 bases from J, the junction contained 11 bases not matched to a gene. The germline V gene encodes CDR1 SGDLS and CDR2 YYNGEE. This CDR3 is built from 15 residues. DNA for the CDR3: TGTGCCAGCAGCGCGAGACTAGCCGGAGGGGACGAGCAGTACTTC. It codes for CASSARLAGGDEQYF.

The genes are TRBV4-2 and TRBJ1-2; D unclear. The ends were cut back, 1 base at V and 4 bases at J, with 13 bases in the middle. The CDR3 contains 15 residues. Germline V gene data show CDR1 as LGHNA and CDR2 as YNFKEQ. This chain's CDR3 is CASSQGAVEAYGYTF. CDR3 sequence (DNA): TGTGCCAGCAGCCAAGGCGCAGTAGAAGCCTATGGCTACACCTTC.

This rearrangement joins TRBV7-2 to TRBJ1-1, with D perhaps TRBD1 (6 bases). V was clipped by 5 bases and J by 2 bases, with 12 bases between them. The CDR3 totals 14 residues. Germline V gene lookup returns CDR1 SGHTA and CDR2 FQGNSA. CDR3 protein: CASSRGQSNTEAFF. The CDR3 nucleotides are TGTGCCAGCAGCCGGGGACAATCCAACACTGAAGCTTTCTTT.

V gene TRBV13 combines with J gene TRBJ2-5; the D gene could be TRBD1 or TRBD2 (5 bases each). Germline V gene lookup returns CDR1 PRHDT and CDR2 FYEKMQ (reference sequence). The V gene lost 0 bases and the J gene lost 1 base, with 9 bases spanning the gap. This CDR3 comprises 15 residues. The CDR3 coding sequence is TGTGCCAGCAGCTTAGGGGCCGGGGCCCAAGAGACCCAGTACTTC. This sequence encodes CASSLGAGAQETQYF.

This chain links TRBV13 with TRBJ1-1, with 7 bases identical to TRBD1. The CDR3 has 12 residues. Germline CDR1 and CDR2: PRHDT and FYEKMQ (reference sequence). V was pared by 8 bases and J by 4 bases, with 4 bases of the junction left unmatched. CDR3 amino acids: CASHRGGTEAFF. The DNA for the CDR3 is TGTGCCAGCCACAGGGGCGGCACTGAAGCTTTCTTT.

The chain carries TRBV5-1 and TRBJ2-2; 11 bases line up with TRBD2. Germline CDR1 is SGHRS and CDR2 is YFSETQ. The CDR3 is 15 amino acids. J lost 6 bases, V lost 0 bases, and 1 base had no gene match. The CDR3 reads CASSLATSGAGELFF. The CDR3, as DNA: TGCGCCAGCAGCTTGGCGACTAGCGGGGCCGGGGAGCTGTTTTTT.